Listed here is a single T cell receptor beta chain. The data are from a study of blood T cell repertoires in COVID-19. Sequencing was performed with immunoSEQ multiplex PCR; in TCRdb, only in-frame clones are kept and a portion is missing. The sample has 250,000 or so clones, about 87% seen once; the top ten hold 3% to 3.5%. The sample consisted of PBMCs or T cells enriched from blood (not recorded which). The source is a woman aged 40 to 55 who had been exposed to COVID-19.

CDR3: CASSQGPGQDNEKLFF. CDR3 nucleotides: TGTGCCAGCAGCCAAGGGCCGGGACAGGATAATGAAAAACTGTTTTTT. The chain joins TRBV14 to TRBJ1-4, with 8 bases that match TRBD1. Germline V gene sequence: CDR1 SGHDN, CDR2 FVKESK. The CDR3 sequence is 16 residues long. With V trimmed by 1 base and J by 4 bases, 5 bases remained unmatched.